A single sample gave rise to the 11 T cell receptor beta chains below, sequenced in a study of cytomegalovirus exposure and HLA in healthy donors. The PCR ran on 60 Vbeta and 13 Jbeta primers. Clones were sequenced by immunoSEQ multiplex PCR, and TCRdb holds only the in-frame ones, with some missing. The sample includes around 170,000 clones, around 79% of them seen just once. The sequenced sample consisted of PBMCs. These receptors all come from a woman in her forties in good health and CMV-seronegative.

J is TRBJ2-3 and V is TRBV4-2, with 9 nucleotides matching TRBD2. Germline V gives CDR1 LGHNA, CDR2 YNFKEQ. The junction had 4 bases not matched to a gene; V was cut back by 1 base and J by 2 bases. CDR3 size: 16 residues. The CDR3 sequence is CASSQGLAGYTDTQYF. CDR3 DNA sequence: TGTGCCAGCAGCCAAGGGCTAGCGGGATACACAGATACGCAGTATTTT.

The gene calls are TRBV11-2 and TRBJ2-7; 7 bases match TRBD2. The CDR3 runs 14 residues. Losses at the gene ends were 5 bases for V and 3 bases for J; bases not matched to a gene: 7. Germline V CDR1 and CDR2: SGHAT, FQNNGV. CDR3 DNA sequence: TGTGCCAGCAGCCCAAGCGGGAAGGTCTACGAGCAGTACTTC. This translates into CASSPSGKVYEQYF.

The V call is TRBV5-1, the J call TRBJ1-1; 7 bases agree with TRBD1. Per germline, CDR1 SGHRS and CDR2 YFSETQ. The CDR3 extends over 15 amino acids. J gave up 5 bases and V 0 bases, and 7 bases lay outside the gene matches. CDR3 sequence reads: CASSLGQGGSTEAFF. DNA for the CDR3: TGCGCCAGCAGCTTGGGACAGGGAGGTTCAACTGAAGCTTTCTTT.

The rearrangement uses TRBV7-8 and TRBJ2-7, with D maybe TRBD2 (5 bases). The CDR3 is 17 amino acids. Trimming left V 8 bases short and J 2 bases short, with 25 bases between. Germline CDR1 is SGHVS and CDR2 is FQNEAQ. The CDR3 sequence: CASRGHSSRTVTYEQYF. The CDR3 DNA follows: TGTGCCAGCCGAGGCCACTCAAGTCGGACTGTTACCTACGAGCAGTACTTC.

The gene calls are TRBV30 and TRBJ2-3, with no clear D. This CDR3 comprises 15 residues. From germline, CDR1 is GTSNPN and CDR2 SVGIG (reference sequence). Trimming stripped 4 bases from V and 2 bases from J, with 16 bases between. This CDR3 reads CAWMGSAEFTDTQYF. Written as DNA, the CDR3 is TGTGCCTGGATGGGTTCGGCGGAGTTCACAGATACGCAGTATTTT. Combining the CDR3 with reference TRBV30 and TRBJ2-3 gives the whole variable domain SQTIHQWPATLVQPVGSPLSLECTVEGTSNPNLYWYRQAAGRGLQLLFYSVGIGQISSEVPQNLSASRPQDRQFILSSKKLLLSDSGFYLCAWMGSAEFTDTQYFGPGTRLTVL.

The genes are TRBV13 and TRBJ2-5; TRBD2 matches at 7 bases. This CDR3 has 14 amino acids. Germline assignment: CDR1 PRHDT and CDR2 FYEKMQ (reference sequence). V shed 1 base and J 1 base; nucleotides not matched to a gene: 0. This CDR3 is CASSLAGGQETQYF. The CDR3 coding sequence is TGTGCCAGCAGCTTAGCGGGGGGCCAAGAGACCCAGTACTTC.

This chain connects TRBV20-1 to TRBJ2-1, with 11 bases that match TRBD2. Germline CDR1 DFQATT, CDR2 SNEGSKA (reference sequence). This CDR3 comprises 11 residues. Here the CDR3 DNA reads TGCAGAGGGACTAGCGGAAATGAGCAGTTCTTC. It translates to CRGTSGNEQFF.

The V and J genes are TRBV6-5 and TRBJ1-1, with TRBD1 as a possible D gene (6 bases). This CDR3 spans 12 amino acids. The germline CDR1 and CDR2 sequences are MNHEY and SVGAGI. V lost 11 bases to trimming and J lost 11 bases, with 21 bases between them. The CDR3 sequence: CACRRGSDWAFF. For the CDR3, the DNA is TGTGCCTGCCGCAGGGGTTCTGACTGGGCTTTCTTT.

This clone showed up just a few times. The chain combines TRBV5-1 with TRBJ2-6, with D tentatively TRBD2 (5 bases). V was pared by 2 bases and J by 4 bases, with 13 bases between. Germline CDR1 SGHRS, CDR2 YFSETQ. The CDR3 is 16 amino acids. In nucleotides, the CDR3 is TGCGCCAGCAGCTTAGGAGGTTCCCTCGGGGCCAACGTCCTGACTTTC. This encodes CASSLGGSLGANVLTF.

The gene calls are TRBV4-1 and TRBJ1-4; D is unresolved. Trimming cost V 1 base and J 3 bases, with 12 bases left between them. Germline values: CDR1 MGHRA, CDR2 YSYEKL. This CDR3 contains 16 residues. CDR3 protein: CASSQGARLANEKLFF. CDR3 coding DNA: TGCGCCAGCAGCCAAGGGGCAAGGCTCGCTAATGAAAAACTGTTTTTT.

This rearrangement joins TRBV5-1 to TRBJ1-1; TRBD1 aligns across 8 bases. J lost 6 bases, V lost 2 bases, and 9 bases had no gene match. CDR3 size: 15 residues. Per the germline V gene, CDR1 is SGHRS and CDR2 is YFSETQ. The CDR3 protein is CASSFGQGGFSEAFF. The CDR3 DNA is TGCGCCAGCAGCTTTGGACAGGGAGGCTTCTCTGAAGCTTTCTTT. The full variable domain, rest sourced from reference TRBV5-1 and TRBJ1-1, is KAGVTQTPRYLIKTRGQQVTLSCSPISGHRSVSWYQQTPGQGLQFLFEYFSETQRNKGNFPGRFSGRQFSNSRSEMNVSTLELGDSALYLCASSFGQGGFSEAFFGQGTRLTVV.